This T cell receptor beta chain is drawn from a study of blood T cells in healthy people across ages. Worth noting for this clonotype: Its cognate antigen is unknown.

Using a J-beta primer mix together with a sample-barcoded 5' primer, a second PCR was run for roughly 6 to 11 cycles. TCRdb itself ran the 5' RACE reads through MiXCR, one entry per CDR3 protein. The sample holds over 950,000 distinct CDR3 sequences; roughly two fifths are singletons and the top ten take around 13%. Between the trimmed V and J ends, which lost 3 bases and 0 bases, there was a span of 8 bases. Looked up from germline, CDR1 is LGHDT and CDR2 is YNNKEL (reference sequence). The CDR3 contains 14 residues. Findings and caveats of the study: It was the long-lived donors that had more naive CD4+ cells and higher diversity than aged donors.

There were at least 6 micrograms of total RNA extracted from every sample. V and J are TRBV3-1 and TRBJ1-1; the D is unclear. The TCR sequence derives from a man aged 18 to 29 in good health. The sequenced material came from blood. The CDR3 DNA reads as TGTGCCAGCAGCCACGATCCAATGAACACTGAAGCTTTCTTT. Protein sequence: CASSHDPMNTEAFF.